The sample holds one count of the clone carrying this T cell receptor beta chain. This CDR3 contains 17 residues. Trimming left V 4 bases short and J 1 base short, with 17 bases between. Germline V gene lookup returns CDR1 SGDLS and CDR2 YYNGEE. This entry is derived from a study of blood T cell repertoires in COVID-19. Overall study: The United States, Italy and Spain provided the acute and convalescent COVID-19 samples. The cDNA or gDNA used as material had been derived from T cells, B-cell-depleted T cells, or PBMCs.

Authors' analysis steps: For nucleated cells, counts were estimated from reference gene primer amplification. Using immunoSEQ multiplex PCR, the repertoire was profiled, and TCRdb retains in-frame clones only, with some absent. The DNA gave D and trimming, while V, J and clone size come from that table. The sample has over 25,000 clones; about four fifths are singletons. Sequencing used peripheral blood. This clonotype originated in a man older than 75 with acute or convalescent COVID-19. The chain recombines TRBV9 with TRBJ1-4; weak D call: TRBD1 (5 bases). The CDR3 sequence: CASSRPSDGGTNEKLFF. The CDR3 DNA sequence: TGTGCCAGCAGCCGTCCTTCGGACGGGGGAACTAATGAAAAACTGTTTTTT.